This T cell receptor (beta chain) was observed in a study of OX40 agonist ivuxolimab in advanced cancers. Findings of the study overall: Some nonresponders also had low normalized T-cell clonal expansion. Partial responders receiving 0.1-3.0 mg/kg showed among the lowest clonal expansion. Expanded clones belonging to CD8+ T cells outnumbered, on average, those of CD4+.

The CDR3 spans 12 residues. Trimming stripped 5 bases from V and 8 bases from J, with 10 bases between. Per germline, CDR1 SEHNR and CDR2 FQNEAQ (reference sequence). Notes on this clone: Its cognate antigen is unknown.

A history of autoimmune disease or systemic immunosuppression excluded patients. Libraries were prepared by immunoSEQ multiplex PCR; TCRdb keeps only in-frame clonotypes and omits some of them. The table includes about 120,000 clones, about 92% detected once. This TCR derives from an adult with an advanced solid tumor such as melanoma, head and neck, liver or kidney cancer. The rearrangement links TRBV7-9 to TRBJ2-4, with D perhaps being TRBD1 or TRBD2 (5 bases each). Sequences were derived from CD4+ or CD8+ T cells sorted from blood, sampled in a trial of the OX40 agonist ivuxolimab. The CDR3 is CASSPLGDIQYF. The CDR3 DNA reads as TGTGCCAGCAGCCCGCTGGGGGACATTCAGTACTTC.